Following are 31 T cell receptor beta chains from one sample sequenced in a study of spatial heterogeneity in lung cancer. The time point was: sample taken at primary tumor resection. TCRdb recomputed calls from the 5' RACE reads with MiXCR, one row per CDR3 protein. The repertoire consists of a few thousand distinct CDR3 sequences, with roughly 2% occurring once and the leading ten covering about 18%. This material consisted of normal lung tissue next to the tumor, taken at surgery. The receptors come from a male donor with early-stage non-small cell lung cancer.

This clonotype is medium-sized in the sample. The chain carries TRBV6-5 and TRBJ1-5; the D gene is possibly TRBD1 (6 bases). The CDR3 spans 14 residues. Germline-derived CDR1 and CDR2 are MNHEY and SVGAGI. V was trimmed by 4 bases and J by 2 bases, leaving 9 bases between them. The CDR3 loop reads CASSSRGGNQPQHF. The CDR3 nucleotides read TGTGCCAGCAGTTCCAGGGGAGGCAATCAGCCCCAGCATTTT.

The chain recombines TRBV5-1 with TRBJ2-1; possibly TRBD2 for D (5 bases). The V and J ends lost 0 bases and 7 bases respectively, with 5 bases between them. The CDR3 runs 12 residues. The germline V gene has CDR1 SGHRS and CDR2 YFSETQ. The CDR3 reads CASSLGGNEQFF. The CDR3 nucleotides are TGCGCCAGCAGCTTGGGAGGGAATGAGCAGTTCTTC. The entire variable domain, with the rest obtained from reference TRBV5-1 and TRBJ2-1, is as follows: KAGVTQTPRYLIKTRGQQVTLSCSPISGHRSVSWYQQTPGQGLQFLFEYFSETQRNKGNFPGRFSGRQFSNSRSEMNVSTLELGDSALYLCASSLGGNEQFFGPGTRLTVL.

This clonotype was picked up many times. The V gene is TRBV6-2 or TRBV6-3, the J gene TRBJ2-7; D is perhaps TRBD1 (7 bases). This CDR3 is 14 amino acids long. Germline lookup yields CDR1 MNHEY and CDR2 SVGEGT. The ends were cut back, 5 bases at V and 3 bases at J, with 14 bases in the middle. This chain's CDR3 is CASSPQGGGYEQYF. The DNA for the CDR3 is TGTGCCAGCAGTCCCCAGGGGGGAGGCTACGAGCAGTACTTC.

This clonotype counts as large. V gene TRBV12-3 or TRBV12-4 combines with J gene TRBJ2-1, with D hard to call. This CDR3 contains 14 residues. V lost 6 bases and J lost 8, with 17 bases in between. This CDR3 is CASRMAASGDEQFF. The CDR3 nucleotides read TGTGCCAGCAGGATGGCTGCAAGTGGGGATGAGCAGTTCTTC.

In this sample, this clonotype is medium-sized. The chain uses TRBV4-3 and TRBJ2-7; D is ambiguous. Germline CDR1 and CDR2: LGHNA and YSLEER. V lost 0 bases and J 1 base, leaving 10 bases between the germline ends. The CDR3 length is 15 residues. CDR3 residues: CASSQEQILSYEQYF. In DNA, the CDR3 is TGCGCCAGCAGCCAAGAACAGATCCTTTCCTACGAGCAGTACTTC.

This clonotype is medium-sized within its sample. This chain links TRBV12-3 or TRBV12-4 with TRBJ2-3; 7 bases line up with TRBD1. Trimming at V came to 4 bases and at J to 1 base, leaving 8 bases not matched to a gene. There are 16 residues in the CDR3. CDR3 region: CASSSGTAICTDTQYF. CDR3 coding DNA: TGTGCCAGCAGTTCGGGGACAGCCATCTGCACAGATACGCAGTATTTT.

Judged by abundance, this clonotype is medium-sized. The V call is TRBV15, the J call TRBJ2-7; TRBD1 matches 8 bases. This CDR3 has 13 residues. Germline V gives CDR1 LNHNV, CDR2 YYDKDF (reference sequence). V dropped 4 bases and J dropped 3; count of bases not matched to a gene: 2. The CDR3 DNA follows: TGTGCCACCAGCACGGACAGGGTCTACGAGCAGTACTTC. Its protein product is CATSTDRVYEQYF.

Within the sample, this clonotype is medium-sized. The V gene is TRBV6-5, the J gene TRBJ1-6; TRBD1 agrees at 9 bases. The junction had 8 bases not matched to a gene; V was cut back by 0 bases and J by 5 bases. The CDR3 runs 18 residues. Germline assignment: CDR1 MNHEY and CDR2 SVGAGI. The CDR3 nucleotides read TGTGCCAGCAGTTACTCGACACCGGGACAGGGCGATAATTCACCCCTCCACTTT. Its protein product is CASSYSTPGQGDNSPLHF.

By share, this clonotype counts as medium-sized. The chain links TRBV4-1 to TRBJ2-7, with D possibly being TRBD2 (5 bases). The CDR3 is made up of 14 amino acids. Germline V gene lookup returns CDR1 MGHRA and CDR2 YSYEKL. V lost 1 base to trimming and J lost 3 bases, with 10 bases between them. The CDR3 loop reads CASSQVYRDYEQYF. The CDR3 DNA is TGCGCCAGCAGCCAAGTTTACCGGGACTACGAGCAGTACTTC.

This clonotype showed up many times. CDR3 sequence reads: CASIPQRNLNTGELFF. CDR3 sequence (DNA): TGTGCCAGCATCCCCCAAAGGAACTTGAACACCGGGGAGCTGTTTTTT. This chain uses TRBV12-3 or TRBV12-4 with TRBJ2-2; D unresolved. Trimming took 7 bases from V and 1 from J, leaving 16 bases between them. The CDR3 totals 16 residues.

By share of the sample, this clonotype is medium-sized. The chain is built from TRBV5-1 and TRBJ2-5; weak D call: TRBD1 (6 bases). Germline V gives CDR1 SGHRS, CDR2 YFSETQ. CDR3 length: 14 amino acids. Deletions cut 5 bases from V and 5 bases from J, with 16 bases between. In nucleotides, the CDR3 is TGCGCCAGCAGGATCGCAGGGGTTCGGGAGACCCAGTACTTC. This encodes CASRIAGVRETQYF.

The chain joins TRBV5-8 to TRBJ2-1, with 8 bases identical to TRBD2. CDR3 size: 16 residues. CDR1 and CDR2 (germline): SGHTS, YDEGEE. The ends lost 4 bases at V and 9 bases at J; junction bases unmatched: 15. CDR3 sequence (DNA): TGTGCCAGCAGCCCTCGGACTAGCCGTGTTCGAAGTGAGCAGTTCTTC. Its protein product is CASSPRTSRVRSEQFF.

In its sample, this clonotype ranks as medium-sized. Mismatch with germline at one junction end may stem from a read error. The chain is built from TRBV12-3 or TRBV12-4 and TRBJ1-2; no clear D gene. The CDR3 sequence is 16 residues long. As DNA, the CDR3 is TGTGCCAGCAGTTTTGATTCGGGCCCGATAGGGTATGGCGACACCTTC. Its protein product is CASSFDSGPIGYGDTF.

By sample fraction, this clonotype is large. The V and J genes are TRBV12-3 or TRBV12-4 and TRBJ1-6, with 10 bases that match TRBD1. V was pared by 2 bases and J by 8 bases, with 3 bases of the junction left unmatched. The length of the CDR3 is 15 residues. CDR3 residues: CASSLYGTGDSPLHF. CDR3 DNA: TGTGCCAGCAGTTTATATGGGACAGGGGATTCACCCCTCCACTTT.

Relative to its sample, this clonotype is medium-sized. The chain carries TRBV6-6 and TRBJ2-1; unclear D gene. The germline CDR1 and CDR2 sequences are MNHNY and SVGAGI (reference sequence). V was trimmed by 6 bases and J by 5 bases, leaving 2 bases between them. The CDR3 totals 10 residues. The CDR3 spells CASRNNEQFF. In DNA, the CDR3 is TGTGCCAGCAGAAACAATGAGCAGTTCTTC.

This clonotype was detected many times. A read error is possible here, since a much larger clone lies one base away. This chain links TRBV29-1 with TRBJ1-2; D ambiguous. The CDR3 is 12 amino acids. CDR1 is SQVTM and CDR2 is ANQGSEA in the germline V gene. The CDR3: CSVVLANYGYNF. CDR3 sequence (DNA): TGCAGCGTCGTTTTGGCTAACTATGGCTACAACTTC.

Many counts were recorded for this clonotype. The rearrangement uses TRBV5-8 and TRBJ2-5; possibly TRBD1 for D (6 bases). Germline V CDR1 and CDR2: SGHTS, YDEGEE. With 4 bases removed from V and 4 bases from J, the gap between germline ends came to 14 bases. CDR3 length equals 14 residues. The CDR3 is CASSPQGRIETQYF. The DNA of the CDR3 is TGTGCCAGCAGCCCCCAGGGGCGTATAGAGACCCAGTACTTC.

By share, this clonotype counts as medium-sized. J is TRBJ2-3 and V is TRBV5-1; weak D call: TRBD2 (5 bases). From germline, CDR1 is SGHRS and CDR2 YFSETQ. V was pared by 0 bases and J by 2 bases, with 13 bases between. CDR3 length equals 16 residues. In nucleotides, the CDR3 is TGCGCCAGCAGCTTGGGTCTAGCCGAGACCACAGATACGCAGTATTTT. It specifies CASSLGLAETTDTQYF.

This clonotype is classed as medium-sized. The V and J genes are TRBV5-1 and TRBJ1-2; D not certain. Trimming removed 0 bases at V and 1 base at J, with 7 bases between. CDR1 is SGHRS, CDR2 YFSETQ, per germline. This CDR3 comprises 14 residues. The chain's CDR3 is CASSLGTRNYGYTF. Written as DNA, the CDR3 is TGCGCCAGCAGCTTGGGGACTCGTAACTATGGCTACACCTTC.

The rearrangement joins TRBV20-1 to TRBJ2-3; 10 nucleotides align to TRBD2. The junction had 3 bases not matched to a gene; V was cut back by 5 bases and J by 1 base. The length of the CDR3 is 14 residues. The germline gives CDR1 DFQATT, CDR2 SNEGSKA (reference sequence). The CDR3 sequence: CSAGTSGGTDTQYF. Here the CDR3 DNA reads TGCAGTGCTGGTACTAGCGGGGGCACAGATACGCAGTATTTT.

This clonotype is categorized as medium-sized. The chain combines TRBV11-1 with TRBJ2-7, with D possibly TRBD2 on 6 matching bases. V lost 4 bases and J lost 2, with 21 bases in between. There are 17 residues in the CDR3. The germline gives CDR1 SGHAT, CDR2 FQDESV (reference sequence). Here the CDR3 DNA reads TGTGCCAGCAGCTCCCCCGCGGGGTCGGCAGAAGCCTACGAGCAGTACTTC. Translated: CASSSPAGSAEAYEQYF.

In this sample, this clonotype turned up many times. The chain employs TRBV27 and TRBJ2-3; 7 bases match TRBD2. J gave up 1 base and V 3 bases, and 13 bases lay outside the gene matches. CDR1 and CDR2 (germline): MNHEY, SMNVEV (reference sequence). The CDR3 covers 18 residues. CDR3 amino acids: CASSLTPSRGGRTDTQYF. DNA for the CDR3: TGTGCCAGCAGTTTGACCCCCTCCCGCGGGGGACGCACAGATACGCAGTATTTT.

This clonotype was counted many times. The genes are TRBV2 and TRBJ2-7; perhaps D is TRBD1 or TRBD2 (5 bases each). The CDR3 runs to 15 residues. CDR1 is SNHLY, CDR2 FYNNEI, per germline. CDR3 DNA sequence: TGTGCTAGCGAGGAAACAGGTTCTGGCTCCTACGAGCAGTACTTC. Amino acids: CASEETGSGSYEQYF.

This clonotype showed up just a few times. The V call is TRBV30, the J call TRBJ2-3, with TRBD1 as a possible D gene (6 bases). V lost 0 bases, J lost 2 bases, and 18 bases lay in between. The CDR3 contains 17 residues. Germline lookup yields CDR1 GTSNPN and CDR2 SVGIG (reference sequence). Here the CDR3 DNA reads TGTGCCTGGAGTGTACGCTGGACAGCAACCTTCACAGATACGCAGTATTTT. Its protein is CAWSVRWTATFTDTQYF.

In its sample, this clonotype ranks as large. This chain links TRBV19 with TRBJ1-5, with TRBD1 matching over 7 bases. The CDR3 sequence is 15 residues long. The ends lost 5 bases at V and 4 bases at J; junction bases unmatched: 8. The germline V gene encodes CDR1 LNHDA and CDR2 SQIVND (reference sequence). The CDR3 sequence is CASSPQKTGNQPQHF. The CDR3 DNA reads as TGTGCCAGTAGTCCCCAGAAGACAGGGAATCAGCCCCAGCATTTT.

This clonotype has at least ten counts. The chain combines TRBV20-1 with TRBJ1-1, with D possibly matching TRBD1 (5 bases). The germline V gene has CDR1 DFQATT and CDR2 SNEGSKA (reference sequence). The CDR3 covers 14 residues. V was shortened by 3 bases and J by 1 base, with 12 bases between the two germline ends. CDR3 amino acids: CSARGPGRNTEAFF. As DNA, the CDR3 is TGCAGTGCTAGGGGTCCAGGGAGGAACACTGAAGCTTTCTTT.

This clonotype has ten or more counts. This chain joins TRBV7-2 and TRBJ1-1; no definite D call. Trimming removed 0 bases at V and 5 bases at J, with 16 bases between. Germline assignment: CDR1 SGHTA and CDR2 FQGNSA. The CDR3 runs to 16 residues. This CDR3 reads CASSLARRRLSTEAFF. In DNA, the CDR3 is TGTGCCAGCAGCTTAGCCAGAAGACGGCTGAGTACTGAAGCTTTCTTT.

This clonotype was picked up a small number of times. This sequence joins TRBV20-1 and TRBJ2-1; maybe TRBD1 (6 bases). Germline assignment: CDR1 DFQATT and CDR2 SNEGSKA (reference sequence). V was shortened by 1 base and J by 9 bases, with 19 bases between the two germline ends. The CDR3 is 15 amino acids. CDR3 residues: CSARGARGKQSEQFF. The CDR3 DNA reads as TGCAGTGCTAGAGGAGCCAGGGGAAAACAAAGTGAGCAGTTCTTC.

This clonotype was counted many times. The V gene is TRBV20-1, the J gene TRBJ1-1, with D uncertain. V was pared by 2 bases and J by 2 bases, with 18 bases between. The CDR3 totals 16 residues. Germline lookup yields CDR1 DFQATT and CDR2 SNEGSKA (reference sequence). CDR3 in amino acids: CSARKPSRGRNTEAFF. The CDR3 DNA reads TGCAGTGCTAGAAAACCCAGCAGAGGTAGAAACACTGAAGCTTTCTTT.

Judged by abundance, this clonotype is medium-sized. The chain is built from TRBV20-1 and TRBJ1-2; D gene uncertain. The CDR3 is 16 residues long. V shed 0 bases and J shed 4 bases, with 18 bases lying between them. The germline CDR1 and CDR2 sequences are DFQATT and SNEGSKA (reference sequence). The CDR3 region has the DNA TGCAGTGCTAGAGACCTCGGATCTACCTTTCCCTATGGCTACACCTTC. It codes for CSARDLGSTFPYGYTF.

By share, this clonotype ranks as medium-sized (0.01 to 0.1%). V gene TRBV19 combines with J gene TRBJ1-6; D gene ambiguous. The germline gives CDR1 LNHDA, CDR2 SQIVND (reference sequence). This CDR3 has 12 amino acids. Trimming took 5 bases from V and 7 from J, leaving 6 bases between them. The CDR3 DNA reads TGTGCCAGTAGTCCTCTGAATTCACCCCTCCACTTT. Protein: CASSPLNSPLHF.